This T cell receptor beta chain was observed in a study of early T cells in non-severe SARS-CoV-2 infection. Study conclusions and caveats: Lookups in VDJdb leaned toward anti-spike CD8 responses and missed private and CD4 specificities.

Unique molecular identifiers were attached to individual cDNA molecules. MiXCR, run by TCRdb on the 5' RACE reads, gives a single entry per CDR3 protein. Among some 90,000 distinct CDR3 sequences listed, about 15% were seen once. This clonotype has more than one count but fewer than ten. Its matching antigen is unknown. The CDR3 totals 13 residues. Germline trimming cut 2 bases from V and 7 bases from J; bases unmatched to any gene: 2. Germline V gene sequence: CDR1 DFQATT, CDR2 SNEGSKA (reference sequence). This receptor was identified in an adult who was a healthcare worker with PCR-confirmed SARS-CoV-2 infection or an uninfected control (not recorded which). Material for sequencing was whole blood. The chain uses TRBV20-1 and TRBJ1-5, with TRBD1 matching over 10 bases. Here the CDR3 DNA reads TGCAGTGCTAGAAGACAGGGGGCCCAGCCCCAGCATTTT. It encodes CSARRQGAQPQHF.